This T cell receptor beta chain was recovered during a study of blood T cell repertoires in COVID-19. On the study more broadly: The analysed material was cDNA or gDNA that came from T cells, B-cell-depleted T cells, or PBMCs.

The CDR3 is 13 amino acids. V dropped 7 bases and J dropped 4 bases, with 13 bases sitting between them. Germline V gene lookup returns CDR1 KGHDR and CDR2 SFDVKD. How the authors handled the data: Amplification of reference gene primers was used by the study to estimate nucleated cell counts. Assay used: immunoSEQ multiplex PCR; TCRdb lists only in-frame clones, some missing. V, J and clone size reflect that table, while D and trimming were determined from the DNA. The sample shows just under 65,000 clones, about 83% of them seen only once. The chain links TRBV24-1 to TRBJ2-7; no clear D. The material sequenced was peripheral blood. This clonotype originated in a human donor in a cohort sampled during active COVID-19. In DNA form, the CDR3 reads TGTGCCACCAGGTTCTCCGAGATTTACGAGCAGTACTTC. This encodes CATRFSEIYEQYF.